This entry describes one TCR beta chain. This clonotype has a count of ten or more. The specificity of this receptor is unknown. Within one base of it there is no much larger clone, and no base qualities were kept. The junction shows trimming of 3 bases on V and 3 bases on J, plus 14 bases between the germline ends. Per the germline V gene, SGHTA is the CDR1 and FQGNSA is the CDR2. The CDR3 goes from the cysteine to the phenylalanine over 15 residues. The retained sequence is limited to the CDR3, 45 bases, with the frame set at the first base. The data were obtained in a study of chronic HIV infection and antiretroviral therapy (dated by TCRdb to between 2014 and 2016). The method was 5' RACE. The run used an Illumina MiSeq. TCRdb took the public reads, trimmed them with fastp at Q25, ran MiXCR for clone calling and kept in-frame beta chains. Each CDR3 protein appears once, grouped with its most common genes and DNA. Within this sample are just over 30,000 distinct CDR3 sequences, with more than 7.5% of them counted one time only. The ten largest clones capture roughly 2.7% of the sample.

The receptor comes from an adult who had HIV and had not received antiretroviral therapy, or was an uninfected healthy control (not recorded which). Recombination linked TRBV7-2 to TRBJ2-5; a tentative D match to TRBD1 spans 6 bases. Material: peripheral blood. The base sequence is TGTGCCAGCAGCTTCGGTGAGGGGGTCGAAGAGACCCAGTACTTC. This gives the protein CASSFGEGVEETQYF. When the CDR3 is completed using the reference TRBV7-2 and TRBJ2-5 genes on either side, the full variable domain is GAGVSQSPSNKVTEKGKDVELRCDPISGHTALYWYRQSLGQGLEFLIYFQGNSAPDKSGLPSDRFSAERTGGSVSTLTIQRTQQEDSAVYLCASSFGEGVEETQYFGPGTRLLVL.